This T cell receptor (beta chain) originates from a study of OX40 agonist ivuxolimab in advanced cancers. This table comes from immunoSEQ multiplex PCR, and its TCRdb copy is limited to in-frame clones, with some not included. Among about 85,000 clones, about 86% were seen once, and the ten largest hold 6% to 8%. Germline lookup yields CDR1 MNHNS and CDR2 SASEGT. V shed 0 bases and J 8 bases; nucleotides not matched to a gene: 1. CDR3 size: 14 residues. Autoimmune disease history or systemic immunosuppression led to patient exclusion. This clone appeared a single time. This chain connects TRBV6-1 to TRBJ1-6, with 7 bases identical to TRBD1. This receptor was obtained from an adult with an advanced solid tumor such as melanoma, head and neck, liver or kidney cancer. Specimen: CD4+ or CD8+ T cells sorted from blood, collected in a trial of the OX40 agonist ivuxolimab. CDR3 in amino acids: CASSEATGYSPLHF. CDR3 nucleotides: TGTGCCAGCAGTGAAGCGACAGGGTATTCACCCCTCCACTTT.